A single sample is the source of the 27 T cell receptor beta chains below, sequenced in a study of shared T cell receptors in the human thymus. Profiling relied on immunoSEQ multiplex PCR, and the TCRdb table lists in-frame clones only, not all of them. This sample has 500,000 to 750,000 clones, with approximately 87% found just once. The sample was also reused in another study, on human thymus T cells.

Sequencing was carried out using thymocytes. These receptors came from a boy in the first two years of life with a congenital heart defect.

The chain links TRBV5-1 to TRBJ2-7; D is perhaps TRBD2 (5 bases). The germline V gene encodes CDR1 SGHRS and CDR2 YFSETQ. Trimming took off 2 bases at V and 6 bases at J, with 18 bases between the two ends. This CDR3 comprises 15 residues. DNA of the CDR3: TGCGCCAGCAGCTTCGGCCCCCTAGCTCCCTGCGAGCAGTACTTC. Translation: CASSFGPLAPCEQYF.

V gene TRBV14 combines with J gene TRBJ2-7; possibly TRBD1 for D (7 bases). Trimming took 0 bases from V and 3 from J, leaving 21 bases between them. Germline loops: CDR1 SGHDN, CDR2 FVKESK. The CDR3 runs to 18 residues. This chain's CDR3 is CASSQDRWAGQDYYEQYF. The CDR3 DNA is TGTGCCAGCAGCCAAGATCGGTGGGCTGGACAGGACTACTACGAGCAGTACTTC.

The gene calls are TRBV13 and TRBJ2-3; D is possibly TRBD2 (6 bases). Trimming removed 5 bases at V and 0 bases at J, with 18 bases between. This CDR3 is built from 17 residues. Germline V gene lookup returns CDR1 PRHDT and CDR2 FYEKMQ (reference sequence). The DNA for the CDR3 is TGTGCCAGCAGCCCCGGGGGTCGGCTCCCTAGCACAGATACGCAGTATTTT. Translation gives CASSPGGRLPSTDTQYF.

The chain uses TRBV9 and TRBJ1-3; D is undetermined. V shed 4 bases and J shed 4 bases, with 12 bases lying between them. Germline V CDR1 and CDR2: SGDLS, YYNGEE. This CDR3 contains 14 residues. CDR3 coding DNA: TGTGCCAGCAGCACAAGAGTGAGGGGAAACACCATATATTTT. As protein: CASSTRVRGNTIYF.

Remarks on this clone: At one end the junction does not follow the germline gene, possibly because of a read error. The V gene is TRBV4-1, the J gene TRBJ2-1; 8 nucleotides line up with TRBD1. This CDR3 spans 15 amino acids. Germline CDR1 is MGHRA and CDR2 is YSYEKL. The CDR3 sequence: CASSQDRGKSDEQFF. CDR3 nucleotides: TGCGCCAGCAGTCAAGACAGGGGAAAATCGGATGAGCAGTTCTTC.

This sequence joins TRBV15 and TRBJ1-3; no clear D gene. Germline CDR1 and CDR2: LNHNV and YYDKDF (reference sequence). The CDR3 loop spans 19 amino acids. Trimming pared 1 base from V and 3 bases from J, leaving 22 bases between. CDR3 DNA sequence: TGTGCCACCAGCAGAGGGAAAGGCCGGCGGGAAATCGGTGGAAACACCATATATTTT. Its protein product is CATSRGKGRREIGGNTIYF.

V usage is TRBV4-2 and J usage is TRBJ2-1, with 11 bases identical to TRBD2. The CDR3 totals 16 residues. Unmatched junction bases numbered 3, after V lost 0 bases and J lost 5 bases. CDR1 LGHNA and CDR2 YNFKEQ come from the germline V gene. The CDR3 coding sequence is TGTGCCAGCAGCCAAGAACTAGCGGGAGCCCACAATGAGCAGTTCTTC. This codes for CASSQELAGAHNEQFF.

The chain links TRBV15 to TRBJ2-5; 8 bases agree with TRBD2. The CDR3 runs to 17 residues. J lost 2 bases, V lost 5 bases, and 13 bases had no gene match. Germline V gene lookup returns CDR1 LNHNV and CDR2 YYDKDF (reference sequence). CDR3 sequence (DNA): TGTGCCACCAGCCGGAGCCCATCGGGAGGGTGGCAAGAGACCCAGTACTTC. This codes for CATSRSPSGGWQETQYF.

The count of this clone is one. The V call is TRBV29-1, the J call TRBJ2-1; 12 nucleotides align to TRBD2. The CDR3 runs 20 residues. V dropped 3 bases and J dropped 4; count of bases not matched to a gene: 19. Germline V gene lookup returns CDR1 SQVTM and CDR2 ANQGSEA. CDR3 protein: CSVDDRTSGTLPVPYNEQFF. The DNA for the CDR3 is TGCAGCGTTGACGACCGGACTAGCGGGACCCTACCCGTCCCTTACAATGAGCAGTTCTTC.

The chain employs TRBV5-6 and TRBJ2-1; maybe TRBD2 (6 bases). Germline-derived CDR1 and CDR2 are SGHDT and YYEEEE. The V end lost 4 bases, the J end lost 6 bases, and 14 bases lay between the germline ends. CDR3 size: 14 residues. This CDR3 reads CASSKDREINEQFF. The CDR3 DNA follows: TGTGCCAGCAGCAAGGATCGGGAGATCAATGAGCAGTTCTTC.

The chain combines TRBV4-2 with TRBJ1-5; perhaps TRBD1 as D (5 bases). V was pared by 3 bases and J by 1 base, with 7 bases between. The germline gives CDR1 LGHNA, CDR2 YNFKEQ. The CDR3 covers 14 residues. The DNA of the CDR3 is TGTGCCAGCAGCCACAGGGTAAGCAATCAGCCCCAGCATTTT. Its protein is CASSHRVSNQPQHF.

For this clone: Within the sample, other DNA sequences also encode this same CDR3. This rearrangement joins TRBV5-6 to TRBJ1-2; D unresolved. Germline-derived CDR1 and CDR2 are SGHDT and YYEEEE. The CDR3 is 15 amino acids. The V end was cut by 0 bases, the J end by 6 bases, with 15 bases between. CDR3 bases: TGTGCCAGCAGCTTGGCGAGAGGGCTTTTTGATGGCTACACCTTC. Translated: CASSLARGLFDGYTF. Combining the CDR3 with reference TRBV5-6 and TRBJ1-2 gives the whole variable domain DAGVTQSPTHLIKTRGQQVTLRCSPKSGHDTVSWYQQALGQGPQFIFQYYEEEERQRGNFPDRFSGHQFPNYSSELNVNALLLGDSALYLCASSLARGLFDGYTFGSGTRLTVV.

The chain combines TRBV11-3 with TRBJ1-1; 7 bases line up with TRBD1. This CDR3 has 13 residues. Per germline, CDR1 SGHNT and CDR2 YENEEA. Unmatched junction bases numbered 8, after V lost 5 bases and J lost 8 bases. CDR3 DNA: TGTGCCAGCAGCCCCACGGGACAGTTGGAAGCTTTCTTT. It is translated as CASSPTGQLEAFF.

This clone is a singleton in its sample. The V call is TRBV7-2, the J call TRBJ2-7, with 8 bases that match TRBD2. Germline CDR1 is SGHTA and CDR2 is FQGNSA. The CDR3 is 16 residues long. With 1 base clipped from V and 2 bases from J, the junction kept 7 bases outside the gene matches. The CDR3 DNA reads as TGTGCCAGCAGCTTAGTTCCTAGCGGGCGAGCCTACGAGCAGTACTTC. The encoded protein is CASSLVPSGRAYEQYF.

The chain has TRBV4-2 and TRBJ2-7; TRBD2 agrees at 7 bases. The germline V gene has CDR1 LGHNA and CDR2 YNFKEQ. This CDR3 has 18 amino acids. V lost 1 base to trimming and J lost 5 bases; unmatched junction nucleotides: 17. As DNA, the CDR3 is TGTGCCAGCAGCCAAGTCCGCCATGGATTCGCGGGAGTACACGAGCAGTACTTC. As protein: CASSQVRHGFAGVHEQYF.

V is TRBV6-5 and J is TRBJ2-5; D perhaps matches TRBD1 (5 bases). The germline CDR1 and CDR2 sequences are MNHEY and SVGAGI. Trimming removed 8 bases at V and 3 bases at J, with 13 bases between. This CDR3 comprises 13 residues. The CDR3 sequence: CASRAQGEETQYF. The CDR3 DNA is TGTGCCAGCCGGGCCCAGGGCGAAGAGACCCAGTACTTC.

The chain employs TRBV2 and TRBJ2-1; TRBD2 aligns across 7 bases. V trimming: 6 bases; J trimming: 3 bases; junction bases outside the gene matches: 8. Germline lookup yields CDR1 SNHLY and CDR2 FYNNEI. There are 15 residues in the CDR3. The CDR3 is CASRAGGRFYNEQFF. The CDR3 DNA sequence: TGTGCCAGCAGGGCTGGCGGGAGATTCTACAATGAGCAGTTCTTC.

CDR3 nucleotide sequence: TGTGCCAGCAGCTTAACCCGACTAGCGGAAAAAGAGACCCAGTACTTC. It specifies CASSLTRLAEKETQYF. This chain joins TRBV7-8 and TRBJ2-5; 9 positions agree with TRBD2. CDR3 length equals 16 residues. V gave up 2 bases and J gave up 3 bases; unmatched junction bases: 7. Germline V lookup: CDR1 SGHVS, CDR2 FQNEAQ.

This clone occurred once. The CDR3, as DNA: TGCGCCAGCAGCCCTAACCCACAGGGAGCCCCTATCTACGAGCAGTACTTC. Protein sequence: CASSPNPQGAPIYEQYF. This chain links TRBV4-1 with TRBJ2-7; tentative D call: TRBD1 (6 bases). The CDR3 totals 17 residues. Trimming took off 4 bases at V and 3 bases at J, with 22 bases between the two ends. Germline CDR1 reads MGHRA; CDR2 reads YSYEKL.

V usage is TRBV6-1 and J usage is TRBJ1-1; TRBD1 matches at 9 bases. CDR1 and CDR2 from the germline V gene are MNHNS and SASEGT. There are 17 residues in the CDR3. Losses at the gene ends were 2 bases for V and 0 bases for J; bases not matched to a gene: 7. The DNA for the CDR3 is TGTGCCAGCAGTGAAAAGAACAGGGGGCTCCTGAACACTGAAGCTTTCTTT. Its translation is CASSEKNRGLLNTEAFF.

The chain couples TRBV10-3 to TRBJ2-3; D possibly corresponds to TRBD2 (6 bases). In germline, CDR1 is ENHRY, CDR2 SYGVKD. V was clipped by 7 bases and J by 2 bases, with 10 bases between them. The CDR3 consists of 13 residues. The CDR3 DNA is TGTGCCATCATTCCGGGAGTCACAGATACGCAGTATTTT. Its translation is CAIIPGVTDTQYF.

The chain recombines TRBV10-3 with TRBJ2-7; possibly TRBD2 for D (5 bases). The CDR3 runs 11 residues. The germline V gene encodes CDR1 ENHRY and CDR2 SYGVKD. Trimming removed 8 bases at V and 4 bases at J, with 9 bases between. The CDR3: CAIGSAYEQYF. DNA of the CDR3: TGTGCCATCGGGAGCGCGTACGAGCAGTACTTC.

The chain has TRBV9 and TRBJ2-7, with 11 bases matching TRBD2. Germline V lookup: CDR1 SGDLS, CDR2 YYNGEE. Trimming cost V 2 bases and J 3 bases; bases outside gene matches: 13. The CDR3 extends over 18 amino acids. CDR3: CASSVGTSGTLGLYEQYF. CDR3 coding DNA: TGTGCCAGCAGCGTCGGGACTAGCGGAACTCTGGGCCTCTACGAGCAGTACTTC.

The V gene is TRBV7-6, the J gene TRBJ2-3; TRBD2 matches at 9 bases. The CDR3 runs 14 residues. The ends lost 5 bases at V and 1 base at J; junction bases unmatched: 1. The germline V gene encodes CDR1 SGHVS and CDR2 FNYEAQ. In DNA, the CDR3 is TGTGCCAGCAGCAGGACTAGCGGCACAGATACGCAGTATTTT. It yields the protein CASSRTSGTDTQYF.

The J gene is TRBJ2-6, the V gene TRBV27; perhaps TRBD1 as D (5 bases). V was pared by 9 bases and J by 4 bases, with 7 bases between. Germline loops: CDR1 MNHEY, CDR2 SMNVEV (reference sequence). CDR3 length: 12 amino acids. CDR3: CASGAGANVLTF. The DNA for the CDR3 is TGTGCCAGTGGGGCCGGGGCCAACGTCCTGACTTTC.

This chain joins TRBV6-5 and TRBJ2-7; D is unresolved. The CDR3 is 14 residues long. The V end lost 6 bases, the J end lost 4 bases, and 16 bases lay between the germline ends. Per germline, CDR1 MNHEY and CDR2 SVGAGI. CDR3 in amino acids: CASSRTGEVYEQYF. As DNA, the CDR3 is TGTGCCAGCAGCCGAACCGGAGAGGTTTACGAGCAGTACTTC.

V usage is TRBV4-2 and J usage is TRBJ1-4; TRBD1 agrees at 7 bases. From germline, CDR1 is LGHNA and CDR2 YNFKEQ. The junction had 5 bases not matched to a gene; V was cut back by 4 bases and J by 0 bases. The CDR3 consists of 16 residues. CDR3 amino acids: CASSLGQDATNEKLFF. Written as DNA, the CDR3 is TGTGCCAGCAGCCTTGGACAGGACGCAACTAATGAAAAACTGTTTTTT.